A single sample is the source of the 14 T cell receptor beta chains below, sequenced in a study of breast tumors, draining lymph nodes, adjacent tissues. Axillary draining lymph nodes of breast cancer patients supplied the node samples. Each CDR3 protein is one row after TCRdb ran MiXCR on the multiplex PCR reads. The sample shows fewer than 200,000 distinct CDR3 sequences, approximately 33% of them seen only once. The sequenced material came from axillary lymph node tissue. Source of these receptors: a female donor with breast cancer. Some clones in this sample may be carry-over from other donors' samples.

This clonotype was detected only a few times. The gene calls are TRBV2 and TRBJ1-1, with TRBD1 identical over 9 bases. The CDR3 runs 18 residues. The V segment lost 0 bases and the J segment 4 bases; nucleotides outside the gene matches: 12. The germline CDR1 and CDR2 sequences are SNHLY and FYNNEI. The CDR3: CASSEAPRTGAGSTEAFF. As DNA, the CDR3 is TGTGCCAGCAGTGAAGCTCCCAGGACAGGGGCTGGAAGCACTGAAGCTTTCTTT.

In this sample, this clonotype turned up many times. The chain recombines TRBV3-1 with TRBJ2-5; a weak D match, TRBD2 (6 bases). This CDR3 has 14 amino acids. Germline lookup yields CDR1 LGHDT and CDR2 YNNKEL (reference sequence). With 2 bases removed from V and 5 bases from J, the gap between germline ends came to 12 bases. CDR3 sequence (DNA): TGTGCCAGCAGCCAACCGGGACTTCCGGAGACCCAGTACTTC. This sequence encodes CASSQPGLPETQYF.

Concerning this clonotype itself: The junction differs from germline at one of its ends, possibly a read error. For the CDR3, the DNA is TGTGCCAGCAGCTTCATCGAGACGGCGAACACTGAAGCTCTCTTT. This encodes CASSFIETANTEALF. The chain has TRBV7-9 and TRBJ1-1; D gene ambiguous. Germline CDR1 and CDR2: SEHNR and FQNEAQ (reference sequence). The CDR3 sequence is 15 residues long. The complete variable domain, with remaining parts taken from reference TRBV7-9 and TRBJ1-1, reads DTGVSQNPRHKITKRGQNVTFRCDPISEHNRLYWYRQTLGQGPEFLTYFQNEAQLEKSRLLSDRFSAERPKGSFSTLEIQRTEQGDSAMYLCASSFIETANTEALFGQGTRLTVV.

As concerns this clonotype: An end of the junction does not agree with germline; a read error may underlie this. The gene calls are TRBV7-2 and TRBJ2-5, with 7 positions matching TRBD1. CDR1 is SGHTA and CDR2 is FQGNSA in the germline V gene. CDR3 length: 14 residues. The CDR3 coding sequence is TGTGCCAGCAGCTCCCGGACAGGCCAAGAGACCCTGTACTTC. Its protein product is CASSSRTGQETLYF.

This clonotype was detected ten times or more. The V call is TRBV7-6, the J call TRBJ1-3; TRBD1 aligns across 7 bases. Germline assignment: CDR1 SGHVS and CDR2 FNYEAQ. This CDR3 region has 18 residues. J was trimmed by 0 bases and V by 2 bases; bases with no gene match: 10. The DNA of the CDR3 is TGTGCCAGCAGCTTACCAAGGGGGCGCCTTCCCTCTGGAAACACCATATATTTT. Its translation: CASSLPRGRLPSGNTIYF. Filled out from reference TRBV7-6 and TRBJ1-3, the complete variable domain reads GAGVSQSPRYKVTKRGQDVALRCDPISGHVSLYWYRQALGQGPEFLTYFNYEAQQDKSGLPNDRFSAERPEGSISTLTIQRTEQRDSAMYRCASSLPRGRLPSGNTIYFGEGSWLTVV.

This clonotype was seen at least ten times. The rearrangement joins TRBV12-3 or TRBV12-4 to TRBJ2-2; TRBD2 matches 12 bases. V was pared by 7 bases and J by 4 bases, with 7 bases of the junction left unmatched. The CDR3 is 16 residues long. CDR3 coding DNA: TGTGCCAGCAATCTAGCGGGAGGGCCAAGCACCGGGGAGCTGTTTTTT. It specifies CASNLAGGPSTGELFF.

This clonotype was seen at least ten times. V is TRBV6-1 and J is TRBJ1-6, with a weak D call TRBD1 (6 bases). CDR3 length: 16 amino acids. Germline V CDR1 and CDR2: MNHNS, SASEGT. V was pared by 0 bases and J by 7 bases, with 13 bases between. For the CDR3, the DNA is TGTGCCAGCAGTGAAGCCCCTAGGGGGTGGAATTCACCCCTCCACTTT. This sequence encodes CASSEAPRGWNSPLHF.

The V and J genes are TRBV6-1 and TRBJ2-5; D uncertain. V dropped 3 bases and J dropped 7 bases, with 12 bases sitting between them. Germline V gives CDR1 MNHNS, CDR2 SASEGT. The CDR3 is 13 amino acids. The CDR3 region is CASSDLRSGTQYF. The DNA of the CDR3 is TGTGCCAGCAGTGACCTCAGGTCCGGGACCCAGTACTTC.

In regard to this clonotype: A much more abundant neighbour one base away suggests this may be a read error. The J gene is TRBJ2-3, the V gene TRBV7-2; no firm D call. The CDR3 covers 13 residues. Germline V CDR1 and CDR2: SGHTA, FQGNSA. The ends were cut back, 3 bases at V and 2 bases at J, with 6 bases in the middle. CDR3 coding DNA: TGTGCCAGCAGCTTCGACTCCACAGATACGCAGTATTTT. It specifies CASSFDSTDTQYF.

This clonotype was counted ten times or more. The CDR3 bases are TGTGCCAGCAGTTTCCGGCTCTCCTACGAGCAGTACTTC. Translated: CASSFRLSYEQYF. V gene TRBV12-3 or TRBV12-4 combines with J gene TRBJ2-7; D ambiguous. The CDR3 contains 13 residues. V was shortened by 3 bases and J by 0 bases, with 6 bases between the two germline ends.

This clonotype was seen repeatedly, ten times or more. The V call is TRBV5-4, the J call TRBJ2-7; possibly TRBD1 or TRBD2 for D (5 bases each). The CDR3 extends over 15 amino acids. V was pared by 2 bases and J by 3 bases, with 15 bases between. Per germline, CDR1 SGHNT and CDR2 YYREEE (reference sequence). The CDR3 protein is CASSFGDRRNYEQYF. In DNA, the CDR3 is TGTGCCAGCAGCTTTGGGGACCGACGTAACTACGAGCAGTACTTC.

This chain's CDR3 is CASSLELAGRNSPLHF. The CDR3 nucleotides are TGTGCCAGCAGTTTAGAACTAGCGGGGCGTAATTCACCCCTCCACTTT. V usage is TRBV28 and J usage is TRBJ1-6, with a weak D call TRBD1 (5 bases). CDR1 is MDHEN and CDR2 is SYDVKM in the germline V gene. V lost 2 bases to trimming and J lost 6 bases, with 14 bases between them. The CDR3 contains 16 residues.

The table lists this clonotype with many counts. The chain employs TRBV7-2 and TRBJ2-2, with 9 bases lining up with TRBD2. The CDR3 is 16 amino acids. With 5 bases clipped from V and 1 base from J, the junction kept 5 bases outside the gene matches. Germline lookup yields CDR1 SGHTA and CDR2 FQGNSA. The CDR3 sequence: CASSPLAGRNTGELFF. The CDR3 nucleotides read TGTGCCAGCAGCCCCCTAGCGGGACGGAACACCGGGGAGCTGTTTTTT. Together with reference TRBV7-2 and TRBJ2-2, the CDR3 gives the full variable domain: GAGVSQSPSNKVTEKGKDVELRCDPISGHTALYWYRQSLGQGLEFLIYFQGNSAPDKSGLPSDRFSAERTGGSVSTLTIQRTQQEDSAVYLCASSPLAGRNTGELFFGEGSRLTVL.

In its sample, this clonotype was seen many times. J is TRBJ2-1 and V is TRBV6-5, with 14 bases aligning to TRBD2. The CDR3 length is 15 residues. V lost 6 bases and J lost 6; bases outside the gene matches: 4. Germline CDR1 is MNHEY and CDR2 is SVGAGI. Written as DNA, the CDR3 is TGTGCCAGCAGAGGACTAGCGGGGGGTACCAATGAGCAGTTCTTC. It specifies CASRGLAGGTNEQFF.